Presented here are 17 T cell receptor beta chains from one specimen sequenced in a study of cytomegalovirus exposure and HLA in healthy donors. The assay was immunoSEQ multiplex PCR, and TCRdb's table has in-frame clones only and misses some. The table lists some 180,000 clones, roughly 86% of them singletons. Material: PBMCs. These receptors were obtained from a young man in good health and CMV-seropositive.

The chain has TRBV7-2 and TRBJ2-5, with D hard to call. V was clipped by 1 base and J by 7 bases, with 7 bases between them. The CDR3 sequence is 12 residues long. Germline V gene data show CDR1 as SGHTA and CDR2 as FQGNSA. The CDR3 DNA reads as TGTGCCAGCAGCTTAGTTAGTGTGACCCAGTACTTC. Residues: CASSLVSVTQYF.

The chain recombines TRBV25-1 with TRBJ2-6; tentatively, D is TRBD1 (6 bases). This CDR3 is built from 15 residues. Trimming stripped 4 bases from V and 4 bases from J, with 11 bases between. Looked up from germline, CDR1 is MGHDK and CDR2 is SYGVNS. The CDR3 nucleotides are TGTGCCAGCAGTGCCTCAGGGGTGGGGGCCAACGTCCTGACTTTC. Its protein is CASSASGVGANVLTF.

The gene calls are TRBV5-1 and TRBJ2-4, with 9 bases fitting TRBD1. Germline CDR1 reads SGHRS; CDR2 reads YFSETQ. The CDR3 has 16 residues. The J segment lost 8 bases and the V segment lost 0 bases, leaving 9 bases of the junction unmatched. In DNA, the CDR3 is TGCGCCAGCAGCTTGGGGGACAGGGTTAGAGCGGACATTCAGTACTTC. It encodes CASSLGDRVRADIQYF.

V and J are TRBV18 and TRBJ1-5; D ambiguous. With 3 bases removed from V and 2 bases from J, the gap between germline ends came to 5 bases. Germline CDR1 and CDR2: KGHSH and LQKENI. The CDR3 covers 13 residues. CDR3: CASSPPGNQPQHF. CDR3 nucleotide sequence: TGTGCCAGCTCACCTCCAGGCAATCAGCCCCAGCATTTT.

DNA for the CDR3: TGTGCCAGCAAGGGACCACCCACCCAAGAGACCCAGTACTTC. Its protein is CASKGPPTQETQYF. The rearrangement links TRBV2 to TRBJ2-5; D is tentatively TRBD1 or TRBD2 (5 bases each). Germline-derived CDR1 and CDR2 are SNHLY and FYNNEI. The CDR3 totals 14 residues. V lost 7 bases, J lost 1 base, and 13 bases lay in between.

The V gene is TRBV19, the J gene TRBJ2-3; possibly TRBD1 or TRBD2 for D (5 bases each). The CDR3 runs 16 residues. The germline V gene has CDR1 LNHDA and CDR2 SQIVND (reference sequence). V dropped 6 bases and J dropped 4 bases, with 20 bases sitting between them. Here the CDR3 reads CASSAGSRGRADTQYF. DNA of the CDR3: TGTGCCAGTAGCGCAGGGAGTAGGGGCCGGGCAGATACGCAGTATTTT.

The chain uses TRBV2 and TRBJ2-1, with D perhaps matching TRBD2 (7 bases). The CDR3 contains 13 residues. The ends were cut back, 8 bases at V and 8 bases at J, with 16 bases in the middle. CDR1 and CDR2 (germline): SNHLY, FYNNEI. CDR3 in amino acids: CASRGAPLDEQFF. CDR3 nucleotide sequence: TGTGCCAGCCGGGGGGCCCCGTTAGATGAGCAGTTCTTC.

In nucleotides, the CDR3 is TGTGCCAGCAGTTTAATGGCGCAGCGGGGGACCGGGGAGCTGTTTTTT. This gives the protein CASSLMAQRGTGELFF. V and J are TRBV27 and TRBJ2-2; 8 bases map to TRBD2. CDR3 length equals 16 residues. With 2 bases clipped from V and 5 bases from J, the junction kept 7 bases outside the gene matches. From germline, CDR1 is MNHEY and CDR2 SMNVEV (reference sequence).

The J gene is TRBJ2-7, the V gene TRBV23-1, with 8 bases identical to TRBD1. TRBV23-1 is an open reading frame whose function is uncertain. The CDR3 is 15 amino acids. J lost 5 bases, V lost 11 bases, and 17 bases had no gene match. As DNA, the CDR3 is TGCGCCTCGGAGGGACAGGTACACATATTCAACGAGCAGTACTTC. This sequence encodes CASEGQVHIFNEQYF.

The CDR3 DNA reads TGTGCCAGCACGGGGGGGACCTACGAGCAGTACTTC. This encodes CASTGGTYEQYF. This chain uses TRBV7-9 with TRBJ2-7; TRBD2 matches at 8 bases. The CDR3 extends over 12 amino acids. J lost 2 bases, V lost 7 bases, and 1 base had no gene match. Germline V lookup: CDR1 SEHNR, CDR2 FQNEAQ (reference sequence).

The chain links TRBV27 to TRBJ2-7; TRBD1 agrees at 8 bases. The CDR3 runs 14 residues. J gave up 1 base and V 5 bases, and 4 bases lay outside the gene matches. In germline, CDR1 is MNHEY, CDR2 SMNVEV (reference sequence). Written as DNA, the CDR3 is TGTGCCAGCAGTCGCCGACAGGGGTCCTACGAGCAGTACTTC. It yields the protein CASSRRQGSYEQYF.

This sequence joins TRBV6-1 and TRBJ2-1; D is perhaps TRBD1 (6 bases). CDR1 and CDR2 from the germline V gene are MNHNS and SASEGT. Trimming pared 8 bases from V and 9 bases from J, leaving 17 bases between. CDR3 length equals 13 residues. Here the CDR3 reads CASPRDTIGEQFF. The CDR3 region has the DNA TGTGCCAGCCCCCGGGACACCATTGGTGAGCAGTTCTTC.

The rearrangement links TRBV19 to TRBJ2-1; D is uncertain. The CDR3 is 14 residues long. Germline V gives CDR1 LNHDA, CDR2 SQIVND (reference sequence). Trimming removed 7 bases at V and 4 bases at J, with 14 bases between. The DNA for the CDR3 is TGTGCCAGTACCCATCGAGATACGTACAATGAGCAGTTCTTC. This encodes CASTHRDTYNEQFF. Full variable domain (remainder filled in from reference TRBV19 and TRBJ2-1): DGGITQSPKYLFRKEGQNVTLSCEQNLNHDAMYWYRQDPGQGLRLIYYSQIVNDFQKGDIAEGYSVSREKKESFPLTVTSAQKNPTAFYLCASTHRDTYNEQFFGPGTRLTVL.

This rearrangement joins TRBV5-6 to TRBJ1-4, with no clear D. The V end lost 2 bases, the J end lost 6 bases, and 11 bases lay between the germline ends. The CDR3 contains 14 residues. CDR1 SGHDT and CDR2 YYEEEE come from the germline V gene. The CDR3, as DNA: TGTGCCAGCAGCTTTACTCCGTTCGATGAAAAACTGTTTTTT. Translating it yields CASSFTPFDEKLFF.

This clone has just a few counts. The CDR3 reads CASSLGQRVEQYF. The CDR3 coding sequence is TGCGCCAGCAGCTTAGGACAGAGGGTTGAGCAGTATTTT. The chain couples TRBV5-1 to TRBJ2-3; a possible D gene is TRBD1 (6 bases). The CDR3 runs 13 residues. The V end was cut by 2 bases, the J end by 11 bases, with 15 bases between. The V gene's germline CDR1 is SGHRS and CDR2 YFSETQ.

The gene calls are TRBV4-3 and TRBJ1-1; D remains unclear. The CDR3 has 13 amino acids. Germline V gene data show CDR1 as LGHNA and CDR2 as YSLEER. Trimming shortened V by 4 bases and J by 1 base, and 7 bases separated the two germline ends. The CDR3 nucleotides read TGCGCCAGCAGCCGTCGCTCGAACACTGAAGCTTTCTTT. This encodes CASSRRSNTEAFF.

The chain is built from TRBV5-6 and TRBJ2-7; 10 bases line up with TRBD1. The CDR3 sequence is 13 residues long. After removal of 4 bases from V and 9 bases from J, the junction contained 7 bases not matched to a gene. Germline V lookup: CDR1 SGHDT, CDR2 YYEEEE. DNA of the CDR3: TGTGCCAGCAGCACGGGACAGGGGTACAGGCAGTACTTC. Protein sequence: CASSTGQGYRQYF. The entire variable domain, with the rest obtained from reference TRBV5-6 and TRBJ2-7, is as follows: DAGVTQSPTHLIKTRGQQVTLRCSPKSGHDTVSWYQQALGQGPQFIFQYYEEEERQRGNFPDRFSGHQFPNYSSELNVNALLLGDSALYLCASSTGQGYRQYFGPGTRLTVT.